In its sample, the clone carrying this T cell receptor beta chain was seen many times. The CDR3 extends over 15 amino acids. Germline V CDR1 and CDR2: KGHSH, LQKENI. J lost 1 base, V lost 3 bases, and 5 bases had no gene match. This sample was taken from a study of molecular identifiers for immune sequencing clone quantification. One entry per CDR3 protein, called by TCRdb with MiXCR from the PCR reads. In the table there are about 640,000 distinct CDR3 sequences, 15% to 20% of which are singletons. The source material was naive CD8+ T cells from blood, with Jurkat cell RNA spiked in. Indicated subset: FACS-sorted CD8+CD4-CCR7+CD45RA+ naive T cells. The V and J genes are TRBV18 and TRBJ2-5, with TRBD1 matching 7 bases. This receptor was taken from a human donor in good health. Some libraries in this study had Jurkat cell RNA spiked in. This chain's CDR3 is CASSPRDSVQETQYF. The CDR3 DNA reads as TGTGCCAGCTCACCCAGGGACAGTGTCCAAGAGACCCAGTACTTC.